This passage covers 32 T cell receptor beta chains from one sample sequenced in a study of T cells in women clearing cervical HPV infection. Data came from immunoSEQ multiplex PCR; TCRdb stores just in-frame clones and leaves some out. The sample totals some 25,000 clones. Material: blood buffy coat. Receptors were obtained from a woman aged 18 to 75 with a cervical HPV16 infection that either progressed to CIN3+ or cleared (not recorded which).

The CDR3 loop reads CASSLGRPSSYDYTF. The DNA read from the CDR3 is TGTGCCAGTAGTTTGGGCAGACCGAGCTCCTACGAC. V gene TRBV19 combines with J gene TRBJ1-2; D is ambiguous. The read halts 3 residues ahead of the CDR3 end, with the missing end drawn from the germline J gene. This CDR3 spans 15 amino acids. Per germline, CDR1 LNHDA and CDR2 SQIVND (reference sequence).

Partial CDR3 DNA: TGTGCCAGCAGCCCGACGGACAGGGGGTACGAG. Translated, it gives CASSPTDRGYE. The whole CDR3 sequence reads CASSPTDRGYEQYF. This chain uses TRBV7-6 with TRBJ2-7, with 10 bases that match TRBD1. The missing CDR3 end, 3 residues past where the read stops, is filled in from the germline J gene. J gave up 4 bases and V 5 bases, and 5 bases lay outside the gene matches. Germline CDR1 reads SGHVS; CDR2 reads FNYEAQ. The CDR3 has 14 residues.

The CDR3: CSARGELAREDTYTF. CDR3 DNA (partial): TGCAGTGCTAGAGGCGAGTTAGCGAGGGAAGATACC. This sequence joins TRBV20-1 and TRBJ1-2; D uncertain. The read comes to an end 3 residues before the CDR3 does, leaving the germline J gene to fill in the end. The CDR3 runs 15 residues. Germline V gene data show CDR1 as DFQATT and CDR2 as SNEGSKA (reference sequence).

CDR3 protein: CASSRPGGTGELFF. Incomplete CDR3 DNA: TGTGCCAGCAGCCGACCGGGTGGGACCGGGGAG. The chain links TRBV14 to TRBJ2-2; no clear D. Read coverage stops 3 residues before the CDR3 terminus; the germline J gene supplies the remainder. Trimming cost V 4 bases and J 5 bases, with 11 bases left between them. Germline V CDR1 and CDR2: SGHDN, FVKESK. The CDR3 runs 14 residues.

As regards this clone: The read ends 3 residues shy of where the CDR3 ends; the end is completed using the germline J gene. The V call is TRBV20-1, the J call TRBJ2-7; 12 positions match TRBD2. The CDR3 sequence is 14 residues long. The germline gives CDR1 DFQATT, CDR2 SNEGSKA (reference sequence). With 6 bases clipped from V and 1 base from J, the junction kept 4 bases outside the gene matches. Partial CDR3 DNA: TGCAGTGCCTGTGGACTAGCGGGATCCTACGAG. This codes for CSACGLAGSYE. The entire CDR3 sequence reads CSACGLAGSYEQYF.

As to this clone: Read coverage stops 3 residues before the CDR3 terminus; the germline J gene supplies the remainder. The chain couples TRBV5-4 to TRBJ1-2; 8 bases line up with TRBD1. The junction had 10 bases not matched to a gene; V was cut back by 2 bases and J by 7 bases. Germline CDR1 is SGHNT and CDR2 is YYREEE (reference sequence). The CDR3 spans 15 residues. The covered CDR3 bases are TGTGCCAGCAGCTTCGACCCTCAGGGGGCGGGTGGC. This sequence encodes CASSFDPQGAGG. The complete CDR3 reads CASSFDPQGAGGYTF.

Turning to this clone: The CDR3 extends 3 residues past the end of the read, so its final part is completed from the germline J gene. The gene calls are TRBV4-2 and TRBJ2-5, with D perhaps matching TRBD1 (6 bases). CDR1 is LGHNA and CDR2 is YNFKEQ in the germline V gene. Trimming removed 5 bases from V and 4 bases from J, with 20 bases in between. The CDR3 contains 16 residues. CDR3 DNA (partial): TGTGCCAGCAGCGGAACAACAGGGCGCCTACGAGAGACC. Translating gives CASSGTTGRLRET. The CDR3 in its entirety is CASSGTTGRLRETQYF.

Note on this clone: The read terminates 3 residues ahead of where the CDR3 ends, so the germline J gene completes it. The chain links TRBV2 to TRBJ1-2, with D possibly matching TRBD1 (6 bases). The CDR3 covers 13 residues. CDR1 is SNHLY and CDR2 is FYNNEI in the germline V gene. With 3 bases removed from V and 6 bases from J, the gap between germline ends came to 11 bases. The CDR3 bases that were read are TGTGCCAGCAGTGATTACAGGGTTGATGGC. Translated: CASSDYRVDG. The full CDR3 is CASSDYRVDGYTF.

Worth noting for this clone: The read terminates 3 residues before the CDR3 end, so the remaining end is supplied by the germline J gene. The rearrangement links TRBV19 to TRBJ2-2; D not certain. V was pared by 5 bases and J by 5 bases, with 3 bases between. The CDR3 contains 11 residues. Germline values: CDR1 LNHDA, CDR2 SQIVND (reference sequence). This chain's CDR3 is CASSRTGELFF. Incomplete CDR3 DNA: TGTGCCAGTAGTCGTACCGGGGAG.

Notes on this clone: The read terminates 3 residues ahead of where the CDR3 ends, so the germline J gene completes it. The chain combines TRBV30 with TRBJ1-2; tentatively, D is TRBD1 (6 bases). Germline CDR1 is GTSNPN and CDR2 is SVGIG (reference sequence). This CDR3 has 16 residues. The germline V and J ends were trimmed by 1 base and 6 bases, with 21 bases remaining between them. The sequenced part of the CDR3 DNA is TGTGCCTGGAGTGGAGAAAGGGGGAGCGTGGGGCATGGC. Translation gives CAWSGERGSVGHG. Given in full, the CDR3 is CAWSGERGSVGHGYTF.

Comment on this clone: The CDR3 extends 3 residues past the end of the read, so its final part is completed from the germline J gene. The chain recombines TRBV10-3 with TRBJ1-3; D gene ambiguous. The CDR3 spans 14 residues. V lost 4 bases to trimming and J lost 4 bases, with 11 bases between them. Germline assignment: CDR1 ENHRY and CDR2 SYGVKD. Incomplete CDR3 DNA: TGTGCCATCAGTGCACGGGGTACCGGAAACACC. Protein product: CAISARGTGNT. The complete CDR3 protein is CAISARGTGNTIYF.

As for this clone: The CDR3 end falls 3 residues outside the read, so it is completed with the germline J gene. This rearrangement joins TRBV7-9 to TRBJ1-1; no clear D gene. This CDR3 comprises 11 residues. Germline CDR1 SEHNR, CDR2 FQNEAQ (reference sequence). The covered CDR3 bases are TGTGCCAGCAGCTTACGCGGTATA. This sequence encodes CASSLRGI. The entire CDR3 is CASSLRGIAFF.

Comments on this clone: Coverage ceases 3 residues before the CDR3 finishes, and the germline J gene fills in the end. The chain links TRBV19 to TRBJ2-7, with a possible D match to TRBD1 (6 bases). The CDR3 length is 12 residues. CDR1 is LNHDA and CDR2 is SQIVND in the germline V gene (reference sequence). Between the trimmed V and J ends, which lost 5 bases and 4 bases, there was a span of 9 bases. The CDR3 bases that were read are TGTGCCAGTAGTCGAGGGGGATACGAG. It codes for CASSRGGYE. The whole CDR3 protein reads CASSRGGYEQYF.

Remarks on this clone: The missing CDR3 end, 3 residues past where the read stops, is filled in from the germline J gene. This chain links TRBV7-7 with TRBJ2-3; a possible D gene is TRBD1 (6 bases). In germline, CDR1 is SSHAT, CDR2 FNYEAQ (reference sequence). The CDR3 has 15 residues. The sequenced part of the CDR3 DNA is TGTGCCAGCAGCAAAGGGACAATAGGCCAAGAGACG. This translates into CASSKGTIGQET. The whole CDR3 sequence is CASSKGTIGQETQYF.

Comments on this clone: The CDR3 is cut off 3 residues early in the read; its end comes from the germline J gene. The V gene is TRBV20-1, the J gene TRBJ2-7; D gene uncertain. From germline, CDR1 is DFQATT and CDR2 SNEGSKA (reference sequence). The CDR3 covers 13 residues. Deletions cut 0 bases from V and 6 bases from J, with 12 bases between. This chain's CDR3 is CSARDPRGGEQYF. The DNA read from the CDR3 is TGCAGTGCTAGAGATCCTCGAGGTGGCGAG.

About this clone: The read is 3 residues too short to cover the CDR3 end, so that end is filled in from the germline J gene. V and J are TRBV7-2 and TRBJ2-3; 11 bases are a match to TRBD1. The CDR3 length is 15 residues. Germline V lookup: CDR1 SGHTA, CDR2 FQGNSA. The CDR3 sequence is CASSTGTGGYQPQYF. Partial CDR3 DNA: TGTGCCAGCAGCACAGGGACAGGGGGGTATCAGCCG.

In the case of this clone: Coverage ceases 3 residues before the CDR3 finishes, and the germline J gene fills in the end. The chain links TRBV14 to TRBJ2-1; 7 nucleotides align to TRBD2. J lost 6 bases, V lost 4 bases, and 6 bases had no gene match. CDR3 length equals 14 residues. Germline-derived CDR1 and CDR2 are SGHDN and FVKESK. The DNA read from the CDR3 is TGTGCCAGCAGCCGTGGGGGACTATTCAATGAG. Translation gives CASSRGGLFNE. The whole CDR3 is CASSRGGLFNEQFF.

Concerning this clone itself: The read comes to an end 3 residues before the CDR3 does, leaving the germline J gene to fill in the end. The rearrangement links TRBV7-2 to TRBJ1-2; 8 bases fit TRBD1. The CDR3 contains 14 residues. Germline CDR1 SGHTA, CDR2 FQGNSA. CDR3 bases read: TGTGCCAGCAGCTTCGGGACAGGTCGGTACGAC. Protein: CASSFGTGRYD. The complete CDR3 protein is CASSFGTGRYDYTF.

The part of the CDR3 DNA that was read is TGTGCCAGCAGCTTAGCAAGCCTCTACGAG. The encoded protein is CASSLASLYE. The full CDR3 sequence reads CASSLASLYEQYF. The chain recombines TRBV7-8 with TRBJ2-7; D is undetermined. From the germline J gene comes the end of the CDR3, since the read stops 3 residues before it. The ends were cut back, 0 bases at V and 3 bases at J, with 6 bases in the middle. The length of the CDR3 is 13 residues. Germline CDR1 SGHVS, CDR2 FQNEAQ. The entire variable domain, with the rest obtained from reference TRBV7-8 and TRBJ2-7, is as follows: GAGVSQSPRYKVAKRGQDVALRCDPISGHVSLFWYQQALGQGPEFLTYFQNEAQLDKSGLPSDRFFAERPEGSVSTLKIQRTQQEDSAVYLCASSLASLYEQYFGPGTRLTVT.

In regard to this clone: The read comes to an end 3 residues before the CDR3 does, leaving the germline J gene to fill in the end. The J gene is TRBJ1-4, the V gene TRBV6-1; 10 bases are shared with TRBD1. Germline V gives CDR1 MNHNS, CDR2 SASEGT. CDR3 length: 13 amino acids. Trimming took 4 bases from V and 7 from J; bases not matched to a gene: 0. Incomplete CDR3 DNA: TGTGCCAGCAGTGGACAGGGGGCTGAAAAA. Translating it yields CASSGQGAEK. The whole CDR3 reads CASSGQGAEKLFF.

As to this clone: The missing CDR3 end, 3 residues past where the read stops, is filled in from the germline J gene. The chain recombines TRBV10-1 with TRBJ2-2, with 7 nucleotides matching TRBD1. J was trimmed by 2 bases and V by 4 bases; bases with no gene match: 4. This CDR3 has 15 residues. Per germline, CDR1 WNHNN and CDR2 SYGVQD (reference sequence). CDR3 residues: CASSARQGNTGELFF. The sequenced part of the CDR3 DNA is TGCGCCAGCAGTGCGAGACAGGGTAACACCGGGGAG.

Concerning this clone: The read terminates 3 residues ahead of where the CDR3 ends, so the germline J gene completes it. J is TRBJ1-2 and V is TRBV7-6; D remains ambiguous. Per the germline V gene, CDR1 is SGHVS and CDR2 is FNYEAQ. This CDR3 has 16 residues. The DNA read from the CDR3 is TGTGCCAGCAGCTTGGGCGGGCGGAGCTCCTACAATGAC. Translated, it gives CASSLGGRSSYND. The complete CDR3 reads CASSLGGRSSYNDYTF.

About this clone: Read coverage stops 3 residues before the CDR3 terminus; the germline J gene supplies the remainder. The V call is TRBV7-8, the J call TRBJ1-5; the D gene is possibly TRBD1 (6 bases). V lost 0 bases, J lost 5 bases, and 14 bases lay in between. Germline lookup yields CDR1 SGHVS and CDR2 FQNEAQ. This CDR3 region has 16 residues. CDR3 bases read: TGTGCCAGCAGCTTAGCGCGGGACATAACATATCAGCCC. It is translated as CASSLARDITYQP. The CDR3 in full is CASSLARDITYQPQHF. The entire variable domain, with the rest obtained from reference TRBV7-8 and TRBJ1-5, is as follows: GAGVSQSPRYKVAKRGQDVALRCDPISGHVSLFWYQQALGQGPEFLTYFQNEAQLDKSGLPSDRFFAERPEGSVSTLKIQRTQQEDSAVYLCASSLARDITYQPQHFGDGTRLSIL.

Considering frequency, this clone is medium-sized. Read sequence stops 3 residues before the CDR3 end, and the germline J gene provides the missing end. This sequence joins TRBV18 and TRBJ2-6; D is perhaps TRBD1 (6 bases). V dropped 5 bases and J dropped 4 bases, with 18 bases sitting between them. The CDR3 covers 17 residues. CDR1 is KGHSH and CDR2 is LQKENI in the germline V gene. The covered CDR3 bases are TGTGCCAGCTCAGGGGGCCCCCAAGGGACCGGGGCCAACGTC. This gives the protein CASSGGPQGTGANV. The CDR3 in its entirety is CASSGGPQGTGANVLTF.

The DNA read from the CDR3 is TGCGCCAGCAGCGCATCAACACAAAACTATGGC. It encodes CASSASTQNYG. The whole CDR3 sequence is CASSASTQNYGYTF. The rearrangement joins TRBV5-1 to TRBJ1-2; no definite D call. The CDR3 extends 3 residues past the end of the read, so its final part is completed from the germline J gene. Per the germline V gene, CDR1 is SGHRS and CDR2 is YFSETQ. Trimming cost V 4 bases and J 2 bases, with 12 bases left between them. The CDR3 covers 14 residues. The full variable domain, rest sourced from reference TRBV5-1 and TRBJ1-2, is KAGVTQTPRYLIKTRGQQVTLSCSPISGHRSVSWYQQTPGQGLQFLFEYFSETQRNKGNFPGRFSGRQFSNSRSEMNVSTLELGDSALYLCASSASTQNYGYTFGSGTRLTVV.

In regard to this clone: The read is 3 residues too short to cover the CDR3 end, so that end is filled in from the germline J gene. This chain connects TRBV20-1 to TRBJ2-3; 10 nucleotides align to TRBD1. V dropped 2 bases and J dropped 5; count of bases not matched to a gene: 10. CDR1 is DFQATT and CDR2 is SNEGSKA in the germline V gene (reference sequence). The CDR3 has 16 residues. The CDR3 reads CSARSTGTGVGDTQYF. The covered CDR3 bases are TGCAGTGCTAGAAGTACCGGGACAGGGGTTGGAGATACG.

As to this clone: The read finishes 3 residues shy of the CDR3 end, and the germline J gene is used to complete it. J is TRBJ1-1 and V is TRBV7-2; a possible D gene is TRBD1 (5 bases). CDR1 is SGHTA, CDR2 FQGNSA, per germline. This CDR3 region has 14 residues. Deletions cut 6 bases from V and 1 base from J, with 12 bases between. The CDR3 DNA, read in part, is TGTGCCAGCAGACCAGGGTCTGGGAACACTGAA. Protein product: CASRPGSGNTE. The CDR3 in full is CASRPGSGNTEAFF.

As concerns this clone: The read finishes 3 residues shy of the CDR3 end, and the germline J gene is used to complete it. The rearrangement uses TRBV29-1 and TRBJ2-1; 15 nucleotides line up with TRBD2. V lost 6 bases, J lost 0 bases, and 15 bases stayed unmatched. The CDR3 extends over 20 amino acids. Germline V lookup: CDR1 SQVTM, CDR2 ANQGSEA. This CDR3 reads CSVRGLAGGLRTSSYNEQFF. Partial CDR3 DNA: TGCAGCGTCAGGGGACTAGCGGGAGGCCTACGAACAAGCTCCTACAATGAG.

Remarks on this clone: The CDR3 end falls 3 residues outside the read, so it is completed with the germline J gene. The J gene is TRBJ2-5, the V gene TRBV7-6; D may be TRBD2 (5 bases). The ends were cut back, 7 bases at V and 4 bases at J, with 19 bases in the middle. The CDR3 runs 15 residues. Germline values: CDR1 SGHVS, CDR2 FNYEAQ. The covered CDR3 bases are TGTGCCAGCACCTCAACGAGGGCATCGCGAGAGACC. Translated: CASTSTRASRET. The full CDR3 protein is CASTSTRASRETQYF. Together with reference TRBV7-6 and TRBJ2-5, the CDR3 gives the full variable domain: GAGVSQSPRYKVTKRGQDVALRCDPISGHVSLYWYRQALGQGPEFLTYFNYEAQQDKSGLPNDRFSAERPEGSISTLTIQRTEQRDSAMYRCASTSTRASRETQYFGPGTRLLVL.

As for this clone: The observed sequence ends 3 residues before the CDR3 terminus, with the missing tail filled in from the germline J gene. The genes are TRBV6-2 or TRBV6-3 and TRBJ1-1; no definite D call. From germline, CDR1 is MNHEY and CDR2 SVGEGT. The CDR3 is made up of 13 amino acids. Between the trimmed V and J ends, which lost 4 bases and 1 base, there was a span of 7 bases. The CDR3 DNA, read in part, is TGTGCCAGCAGTTTCACAGAGAACACTGAA. Protein: CASSFTENTE. The full CDR3 protein reads CASSFTENTEAFF.

The CDR3 spells CASSLSGDSNQPQHF. Partial CDR3 DNA: TGTGCCAGCAGCTTGAGCGGCGATAGCAATCAGCCC. The gene calls are TRBV5-5 and TRBJ1-5; no clear D. The CDR3 end falls 3 residues outside the read, so it is completed with the germline J gene. The CDR3 has 15 amino acids. Trimming took off 1 base at V and 0 bases at J, with 8 bases between the two ends. Germline CDR1 is SGHKS and CDR2 is YYEKEE (reference sequence).

With regard to this clone: Sequencing ends 3 residues short of the CDR3 end; the germline J gene provides the rest. V gene TRBV7-7 combines with J gene TRBJ2-2; 7 nucleotides match TRBD1. Germline V CDR1 and CDR2: SSHAT, FNYEAQ (reference sequence). The trim removed 1 base at V and 1 base at J, leaving 6 bases unmatched. The CDR3 loop spans 17 amino acids. CDR3 amino acids: CASSLGPRQGNTGELFF. The CDR3 bases that were read are TGTGCCAGCAGCTTAGGACCGAGACAGGGGAACACCGGGGAG.